Shown below are 28 T cell receptor beta chains from a single sample sequenced in a study of beta chain features in type 1 diabetes. As every portion of the isolated RNA was reverse transcribed, the sequencing read expressed TCRB transcripts. Libraries were prepared by immunoSEQ multiplex PCR; TCRdb keeps only in-frame clonotypes and omits some of them. The table has roughly 150,000 clones, about 9.3% seen once. Overall study findings and caveats: TCRB CDR3s from Type 1 diabetes patients were moderately but significantly shorter in all four CD4+ subsets.

These TCRs' antigens remain unknown. The sequenced sample was central memory CD4+ T cells from blood. These receptors were taken from a man aged 25 to 45 with type 1 diabetes.

This clone was found a few times. Here the CDR3 reads CASSQLGTSGRMGETQYF. The CDR3 nucleotides read TGTGCCAGCAGCCAACTTGGGACTAGCGGGAGGATGGGAGAGACCCAGTACTTC. The chain carries TRBV4-2 and TRBJ2-5, with 15 bases that match TRBD2. The CDR3 is 18 amino acids. J was trimmed by 4 bases and V by 2 bases; bases with no gene match: 8. The germline gives CDR1 LGHNA, CDR2 YNFKEQ.

This clone has only a few counts. The J gene is TRBJ2-7, the V gene TRBV6-6; 7 bases are a match to TRBD1. The J segment lost 0 bases and the V segment lost 8 bases, leaving 7 bases of the junction unmatched. Per the germline V gene, CDR1 is MNHNY and CDR2 is SVGAGI (reference sequence). The CDR3 is 14 residues long. DNA for the CDR3: TGTGCCAGCTACCCCAAGGGGGCCTCCTACGAGCAGTACTTC. This sequence encodes CASYPKGASYEQYF.

This clone showed up just a few times. V usage is TRBV19 and J usage is TRBJ2-7, with 8 nucleotides matching TRBD1. J lost 2 bases, V lost 4 bases, and 4 bases had no gene match. CDR1 is LNHDA and CDR2 is SQIVND in the germline V gene (reference sequence). The CDR3 sequence is 14 residues long. CDR3 residues: CASSTGGDTYEQYF. Here the CDR3 DNA reads TGTGCCAGTAGTACAGGGGGCGATACCTACGAGCAGTACTTC.

This clone was seen more than once but under ten times. The V call is TRBV28, the J call TRBJ1-1, with D perhaps TRBD1 (5 bases). The ends were cut back, 8 bases at V and 0 bases at J, with 10 bases in the middle. The CDR3 is made up of 13 amino acids. Germline-derived CDR1 and CDR2 are MDHEN and SYDVKM. In DNA, the CDR3 is TGTGCCAGCTGGGGACTCCTGAACACTGAAGCTTTCTTT. Protein product: CASWGLLNTEAFF.

This clone was counted between two and nine times. The chain recombines TRBV11-2 with TRBJ2-7; D is unclear. Germline CDR1 and CDR2: SGHAT and FQNNGV. V lost 1 base, J lost 3 bases, and 7 bases lay in between. The CDR3 has 13 residues. The CDR3 loop is CASSLVRGYEQYF. The DNA of the CDR3 is TGTGCCAGCAGCTTAGTTCGAGGCTACGAGCAGTACTTC. The full variable domain, in which reference TRBV11-2 and TRBJ2-7 provide the parts outside the CDR3, is EAGVAQSPRYKIIEKRQSVAFWCNPISGHATLYWYQQILGQGPKLLIQFQNNGVVDDSQLPKDRFSAERLKGVDSTLKIQPAKLEDSAVYLCASSLVRGYEQYFGPGTRLTVT.

The chain couples TRBV15 to TRBJ2-2; a possible D gene is TRBD1 (6 bases). The germline V gene encodes CDR1 LNHNV and CDR2 YYDKDF (reference sequence). The CDR3 is 16 amino acids. The V end lost 0 bases, the J end lost 6 bases, and 14 bases lay between the germline ends. The CDR3 DNA follows: TGTGCCACCAGCAGAGAGGCAGGGGCAGCCGCCGGGGAGCTGTTTTTT. Its protein product is CATSREAGAAAGELFF.

The V call is TRBV5-6, the J call TRBJ2-1; maybe TRBD2 (6 bases). V lost 0 bases and J lost 1, with 8 bases in between. This CDR3 is 15 amino acids long. Germline CDR1 reads SGHDT; CDR2 reads YYEEEE. CDR3 sequence: CASSLGGISYNEQFF. CDR3 nucleotide sequence: TGTGCCAGCAGCTTGGGCGGGATATCCTACAATGAGCAGTTCTTC.

The chain joins TRBV27 to TRBJ1-2; perhaps TRBD1 as D (5 bases). Germline CDR1 and CDR2: MNHEY and SMNVEV (reference sequence). This CDR3 has 13 amino acids. Trimming took off 5 bases at V and 3 bases at J, with 10 bases between the two ends. The DNA of the CDR3 is TGTGCCAGCAGTGCCACAGGTTACTATGGCTACACCTTC. Protein product: CASSATGYYGYTF.

This clone was found a few times. This chain joins TRBV19 and TRBJ2-7; TRBD2 aligns across 7 bases. V dropped 2 bases and J dropped 1; count of bases not matched to a gene: 5. This CDR3 has 15 residues. CDR1 is LNHDA and CDR2 is SQIVND in the germline V gene (reference sequence). The CDR3 DNA follows: TGTGCCAGTAGTATAAACCCGGGAGGTTCCTACGAGCAGTACTTC. Translating it yields CASSINPGGSYEQYF.

The rearrangement uses TRBV27 and TRBJ1-2; 8 bases align to TRBD1. Germline V lookup: CDR1 MNHEY, CDR2 SMNVEV (reference sequence). This CDR3 is 15 amino acids long. V trimming: 8 bases; J trimming: 4 bases; junction bases outside the gene matches: 12. Written as DNA, the CDR3 is TGTGCCAGCCGCAGGGGGGGACAGGAAACCTATGGCTACACCTTC. As protein: CASRRGGQETYGYTF.

The chain recombines TRBV28 with TRBJ2-5; TRBD1 aligns across 9 bases. The CDR3 loop spans 12 amino acids. CDR1 is MDHEN and CDR2 is SYDVKM in the germline V gene. J lost 4 bases, V lost 6 bases, and 0 bases had no gene match. The CDR3 loop reads CASRQGAETQYF. Here the CDR3 DNA reads TGTGCCAGCAGACAGGGGGCAGAGACCCAGTACTTC.

Here the CDR3 reads CASEPGTSGHEQFF. The CDR3 region has the DNA TGTGCCTCTGAACCCGGGACTAGCGGGCATGAGCAGTTCTTC. This chain links TRBV2 with TRBJ2-1, with TRBD2 matching 12 bases. Unmatched junction bases numbered 10, after V lost 11 bases and J lost 8 bases. The CDR3 contains 14 residues. Germline assignment: CDR1 SNHLY and CDR2 FYNNEI.

This clone came up a few times. The rearrangement links TRBV4-2 to TRBJ2-2; tentative D call: TRBD2 (5 bases). The CDR3 is made up of 15 amino acids. Trimming stripped 2 bases from V and 6 bases from J, with 13 bases between. Germline CDR1 LGHNA, CDR2 YNFKEQ. The CDR3: CASSQKLEPAGELFF. CDR3 sequence (DNA): TGTGCCAGCAGCCAAAAACTAGAGCCCGCCGGGGAGCTGTTTTTT.

This clone was observed a handful of times. The chain's CDR3 is CSVETSGINIQYF. The DNA of the CDR3 is TGCAGCGTTGAGACTAGCGGGATAAACATTCAGTACTTC. The chain combines TRBV29-1 with TRBJ2-4, with 11 nucleotides matching TRBD2. V trimming: 3 bases; J trimming: 6 bases; junction bases outside the gene matches: 1. This CDR3 contains 13 residues. Germline V lookup: CDR1 SQVTM, CDR2 ANQGSEA.

The V gene is TRBV27, the J gene TRBJ1-5; 10 bases agree with TRBD1. Germline trimming cut 6 bases from V and 5 bases from J; bases unmatched to any gene: 13. CDR1 is MNHEY, CDR2 SMNVEV, per germline (reference sequence). The CDR3 totals 17 residues. The DNA of the CDR3 is TGTGCCAGCAGCCCCTATTCCATCGGGACAGGGGATCAGCCCCAGCATTTT. It is translated as CASSPYSIGTGDQPQHF.

The chain uses TRBV15 and TRBJ2-3; possibly TRBD1 for D (6 bases). Per the germline V gene, CDR1 is LNHNV and CDR2 is YYDKDF (reference sequence). Trimming cost V 6 bases and J 2 bases, with 24 bases left between them. The CDR3 covers 18 residues. CDR3 protein: CATRSSRGGAVLTDTQYF. Here the CDR3 DNA reads TGTGCCACCAGATCGAGCAGAGGGGGTGCGGTACTCACAGATACGCAGTATTTT.

A note on this clone: Other DNA sequences within the sample encode an identical CDR3. The V and J genes are TRBV5-1 and TRBJ2-1, with D possibly TRBD2 on 6 matching bases. The V gene lost 2 bases and the J gene lost 4 bases, with 7 bases spanning the gap. Germline V lookup: CDR1 SGHRS, CDR2 YFSETQ. The CDR3 totals 13 residues. The CDR3 loop is CASSLGGYNEQFF. The CDR3 DNA reads TGCGCCAGCAGCTTAGGAGGGTACAATGAGCAGTTCTTC.

The genes are TRBV28 and TRBJ1-2; D is ambiguous. The CDR3 consists of 14 residues. Germline lookup yields CDR1 MDHEN and CDR2 SYDVKM. Trimming removed 2 bases from V and 7 bases from J, with 14 bases in between. Here the CDR3 DNA reads TGTGCCAGCAGTTTACCGCTCCTGAGGAGTGGCTACACCTTC. Protein: CASSLPLLRSGYTF.

The genes are TRBV28 and TRBJ1-5; D unresolved. CDR1 MDHEN and CDR2 SYDVKM come from the germline V gene. The CDR3 has 12 residues. V dropped 8 bases and J dropped 7 bases, with 12 bases sitting between them. The CDR3 nucleotides are TGTGCCAGCGGCCTTTTCGGGCAGCCCCAGCATTTT. Amino acids: CASGLFGQPQHF.

This chain joins TRBV5-4 and TRBJ2-1; D perhaps matches TRBD1 (5 bases). V was trimmed by 1 base and J by 7 bases, leaving 15 bases between them. CDR3 size: 15 residues. The V gene's germline CDR1 is SGHNT and CDR2 YYREEE (reference sequence). The CDR3 sequence is CASSLIQENRNEQFF. In DNA, the CDR3 is TGTGCCAGCAGCTTGATACAGGAGAACAGGAATGAGCAGTTCTTC. Combining the CDR3 with reference TRBV5-4 and TRBJ2-1 gives the whole variable domain ETGVTQSPTHLIKTRGQQVTLRCSSQSGHNTVSWYQQALGQGPQFIFQYYREEENGRGNFPPRFSGLQFPNYSSELNVNALELDDSALYLCASSLIQENRNEQFFGPGTRLTVL.

The chain joins TRBV6-6 to TRBJ1-2; 10 positions match TRBD1. From germline, CDR1 is MNHNY and CDR2 SVGAGI (reference sequence). This CDR3 is 16 amino acids long. The trim removed 10 bases at V and 4 bases at J, leaving 15 bases unmatched. The CDR3, as DNA: TGTGCCACCTTCCCGTTCGGGACAGGGGAATCCTATGGCTACACCTTC. Protein product: CATFPFGTGESYGYTF.

The chain has TRBV11-3 and TRBJ2-5; a weak D match, TRBD1 (6 bases). Germline CDR1 and CDR2: SGHNT and YENEEA. V lost 5 bases and J 2 bases, leaving 9 bases between the germline ends. The length of the CDR3 is 13 residues. The CDR3 DNA reads TGTGCCAGCAGCCGAGGGGGTCAAGAGACCCAGTACTTC. Protein sequence: CASSRGGQETQYF.

The genes are TRBV11-2 and TRBJ2-1; the D gene is possibly TRBD2 (6 bases). Germline assignment: CDR1 SGHAT and CDR2 FQNNGV. CDR3 length: 16 amino acids. V was cut by 6 bases and J by 11 bases, with 26 bases left in between. This CDR3 reads CASRQSGPGGPNKQFF. The CDR3 coding sequence is TGTGCCAGCAGACAATCCGGGCCCGGGGGACCTAATAAGCAGTTCTTC.

This clone showed up just a few times. The V call is TRBV19, the J call TRBJ2-3; D may be TRBD1 (5 bases). CDR3 length: 13 residues. Trimming stripped 4 bases from V and 7 bases from J, with 12 bases between. CDR1 is LNHDA and CDR2 is SQIVND in the germline V gene (reference sequence). CDR3 protein: CASSRTNDNTQYF. In nucleotides, the CDR3 is TGTGCCAGTAGTAGGACAAACGACAATACGCAGTATTTT.

This clone showed up just a few times. The rearrangement links TRBV5-4 to TRBJ1-2; TRBD1 agrees at 7 bases. V dropped 4 bases and J dropped 5; count of bases not matched to a gene: 5. Germline V gives CDR1 SGHNT, CDR2 YYREEE (reference sequence). The CDR3 is 13 amino acids. This chain's CDR3 is CASSLTGEYGYTF. The CDR3 region has the DNA TGTGCCAGCAGCCTTACAGGGGAGTATGGCTACACCTTC.

The rearrangement joins TRBV14 to TRBJ2-1; TRBD2 is a possible D gene (5 bases). Germline CDR1 is SGHDN and CDR2 is FVKESK. Trimming cost V 1 base and J 7 bases, with 5 bases left between them. There are 12 residues in the CDR3. The CDR3 spells CASSQAGNEQFF. The CDR3 DNA sequence: TGTGCCAGCAGCCAAGCGGGGAATGAGCAGTTCTTC.

The chain recombines TRBV2 with TRBJ2-1, with unresolved D. The CDR3 runs to 14 residues. Per germline, CDR1 SNHLY and CDR2 FYNNEI. Trimming cost V 3 bases and J 5 bases, with 11 bases left between them. The CDR3 loop is CASSDSRYNNEQFF. DNA for the CDR3: TGTGCCAGCAGTGACAGCAGGTACAACAATGAGCAGTTCTTC.

This chain joins TRBV7-2 and TRBJ2-5, with D perhaps TRBD2 (6 bases). Germline V gene sequence: CDR1 SGHTA, CDR2 FQGNSA. The CDR3 sequence is 15 residues long. Trimming cost V 3 bases and J 5 bases, with 16 bases left between them. The CDR3 region is CASSFQRGSGETQYF. The CDR3 nucleotides read TGTGCCAGCAGCTTCCAACGGGGGTCTGGGGAGACCCAGTACTTC. Supplemented by reference TRBV7-2 and TRBJ2-5, the full variable domain reads GAGVSQSPSNKVTEKGKDVELRCDPISGHTALYWYRQSLGQGLEFLIYFQGNSAPDKSGLPSDRFSAERTGGSVSTLTIQRTQQEDSAVYLCASSFQRGSGETQYFGPGTRLLVL.